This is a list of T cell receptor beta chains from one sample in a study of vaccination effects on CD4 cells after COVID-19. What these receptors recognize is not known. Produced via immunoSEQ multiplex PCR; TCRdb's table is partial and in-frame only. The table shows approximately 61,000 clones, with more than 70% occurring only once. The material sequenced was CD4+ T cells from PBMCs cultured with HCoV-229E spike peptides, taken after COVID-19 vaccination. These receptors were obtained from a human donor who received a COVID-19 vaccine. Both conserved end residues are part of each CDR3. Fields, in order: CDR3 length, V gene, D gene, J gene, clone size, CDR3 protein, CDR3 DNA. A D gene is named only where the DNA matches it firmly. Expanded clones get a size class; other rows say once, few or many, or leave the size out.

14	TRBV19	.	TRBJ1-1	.	CASRLGGSNTEAFF	TGTGCCAGTAGACTAGGGGGATCGAACACTGAAGCTTTCTTT
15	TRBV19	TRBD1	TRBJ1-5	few	CASSIDPGGGQPQHF	TGTGCCAGTAGTATAGATCCAGGGGGCGGTCAGCCCCAGCATTTT
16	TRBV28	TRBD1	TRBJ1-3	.	CASSAPGTVSGNTIYF	TGTGCCAGCAGTGCCCCCGGGACAGTTTCTGGAAACACCATATATTTT
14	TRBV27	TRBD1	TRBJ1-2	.	CASSLTRTGGGYTF	TGTGCCAGCAGTTTAACCCGGACAGGAGGGGGCTACACCTTC
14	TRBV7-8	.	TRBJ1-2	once	CASSPMATNYGYTF	TGTGCCAGCAGCCCGATGGCAACTAACTATGGCTACACCTTC
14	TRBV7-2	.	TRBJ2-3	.	CASSLVPNTDTQYF	TGTGCCAGCAGCTTAGTGCCAAACACAGATACGCAGTATTTT
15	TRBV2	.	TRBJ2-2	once	CASSEGGAGTGELFF	TGTGCCAGCAGTGAAGGGGGGGCGGGAACCGGGGAGCTGTTTTTT
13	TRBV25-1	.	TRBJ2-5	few	CASSSDGYGPQYF	TGTGCCAGCAGCTCGGACGGCTACGGACCCCAGTACTTC
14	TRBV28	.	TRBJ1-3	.	CASSSQSSGNTIYF	TGTGCCAGCAGTTCCCAGAGCTCTGGAAACACCATATATTTT
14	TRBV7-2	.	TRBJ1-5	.	CASGWDHSNQPQHF	TGTGCCAGCGGGTGGGACCATAGCAATCAGCCCCAGCATTTT
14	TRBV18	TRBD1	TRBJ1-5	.	CASSPNRGRQPQHF	TGTGCCAGCTCACCAAACAGGGGTCGACAGCCCCAGCATTTT
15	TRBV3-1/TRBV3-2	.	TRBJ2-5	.	CASSPRTGIQETQYF	TGTGCCAGCAGCCCGAGAACAGGAATCCAAGAGACCCAGTACTTC
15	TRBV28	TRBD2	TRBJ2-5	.	CASSMGLAGEETQYF	TGTGCCAGCAGTATGGGACTAGCGGGGGAAGAGACCCAGTACTTC
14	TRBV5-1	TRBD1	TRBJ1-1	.	CASSPGQGESEAFF	TGCGCCAGCAGCCCGGGACAGGGGGAGTCTGAAGCTTTCTTT
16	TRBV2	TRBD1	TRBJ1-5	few	CASSATQGALNQPQHF	TGTGCCAGCAGCGCAACACAGGGGGCACTCAATCAGCCCCAGCATTTT
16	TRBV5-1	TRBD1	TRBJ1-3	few	CATTETGTGDGNTIYF	TGCGCCACCACGGAGACGGGGACAGGGGATGGAAACACCATATATTTT
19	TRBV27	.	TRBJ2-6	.	CASSLSLARLISGANVLTF	TGTGCCAGCAGTTTATCGTTGGCTAGACTGATCTCTGGGGCCAACGTCCTGACTTTC
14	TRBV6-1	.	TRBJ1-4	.	CASSEVSGDEKLFF	TGTGCCAGCAGTGAAGTTTCTGGGGATGAAAAACTGTTTTTT
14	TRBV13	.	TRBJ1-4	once	CASSPRNLREKLFF	TGTGCCAGCAGCCCAAGGAATTTACGGGAAAAACTGTTTTTT
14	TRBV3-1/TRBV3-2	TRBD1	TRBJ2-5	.	CASSQWTGRETQYF	TGTGCCAGCAGCCAGTGGACAGGGAGGGAGACCCAGTACTTC
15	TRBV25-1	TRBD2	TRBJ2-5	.	CASSRGLAGVETQYF	TGTGCCAGCAGCCGAGGACTAGCGGGGGTAGAGACCCAGTACTTC
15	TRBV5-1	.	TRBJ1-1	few	CASSSQEGSLTEAFF	TGCGCCAGCAGCTCCCAAGAGGGATCCCTAACTGAAGCTTTCTTT
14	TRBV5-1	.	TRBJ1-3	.	CASSLWDNGNTIYF	TGCGCCAGCAGCTTGTGGGACAACGGGAACACCATATATTTT
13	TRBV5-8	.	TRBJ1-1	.	CASSFTLATEAFF	TGTGCCAGCAGCTTTACTTTGGCCACTGAAGCTTTCTTT